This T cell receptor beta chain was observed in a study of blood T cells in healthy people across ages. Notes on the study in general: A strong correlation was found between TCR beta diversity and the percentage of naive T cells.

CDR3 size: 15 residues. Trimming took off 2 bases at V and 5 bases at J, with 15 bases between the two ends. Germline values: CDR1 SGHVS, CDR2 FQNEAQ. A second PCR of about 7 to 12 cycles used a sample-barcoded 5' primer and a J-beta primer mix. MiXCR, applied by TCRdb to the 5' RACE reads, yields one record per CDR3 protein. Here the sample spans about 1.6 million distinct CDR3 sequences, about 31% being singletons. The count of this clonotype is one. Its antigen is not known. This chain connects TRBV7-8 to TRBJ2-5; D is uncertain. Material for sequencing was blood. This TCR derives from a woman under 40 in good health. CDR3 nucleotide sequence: TGTGCCAGCAGCTTAAGGGCCGGCCTGTGGGAGACCCAGTACTTC. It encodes CASSLRAGLWETQYF.